The 23 T cell receptor beta chains given below trace back to one sample, sequenced in a study of shared clonotypes between healthy human individuals. Sequenced by immunoSEQ multiplex PCR; TCRdb stores in-frame clones only, minus some. The sample consists of roughly 2,300,000 clones, under 95% of them appearing once. Sequenced input: naive CD4+ T cells from PBMCs. The subset: CD45RA+ positively selected. The receptors originated from a man between 18 and 29 years old in good health. Some clones in this sample may be carry-over from other donors' samples.

The chain links TRBV4-1 to TRBJ2-5; 8 bases match TRBD1. Germline V gives CDR1 MGHRA, CDR2 YSYEKL. The CDR3 has 20 residues. Unmatched junction bases numbered 21, after V lost 1 base and J lost 5 bases. The CDR3 spells CASSQVGGTAWTGTLETQYF. Written as DNA, the CDR3 is TGCGCCAGCAGCCAAGTAGGCGGAACGGCTTGGACAGGGACGTTGGAGACCCAGTACTTC.

This sequence joins TRBV4-2 and TRBJ2-7; D not resolved. The CDR3 runs 15 residues. Germline loops: CDR1 LGHNA, CDR2 YNFKEQ. V was shortened by 4 bases and J by 0 bases, with 13 bases between the two germline ends. The CDR3 loop is CASSLASQDSYEQYF. The DNA of the CDR3 is TGTGCCAGCAGCCTCGCCAGCCAGGACTCCTACGAGCAGTACTTC.

This clone was counted once. The chain carries TRBV6-1 and TRBJ2-7, with D perhaps TRBD1 or TRBD2 (7 bases each). The V and J ends lost 2 bases and 5 bases respectively, with 16 bases between them. The V gene's germline CDR1 is MNHNS and CDR2 SASEGT. This CDR3 contains 15 residues. The chain's CDR3 is CASSELQGTTHEQYF. Here the CDR3 DNA reads TGTGCCAGCAGTGAATTACAGGGGACTACCCACGAGCAGTACTTC.

This chain connects TRBV7-8 to TRBJ2-1, with 7 bases lining up with TRBD2. CDR3 length equals 17 residues. V gave up 4 bases and J gave up 5 bases; unmatched junction bases: 14. In germline, CDR1 is SGHVS, CDR2 FQNEAQ. This CDR3 reads CASSSGGGLGSHNEQFF. CDR3 bases: TGTGCCAGCAGCTCCGGGGGAGGGTTGGGGAGTCACAATGAGCAGTTCTTC.

This chain links TRBV7-9 with TRBJ1-5, with D maybe TRBD1 (5 bases). V dropped 5 bases and J dropped 1 base, with 12 bases sitting between them. Germline CDR1 and CDR2: SEHNR and FQNEAQ (reference sequence). The CDR3 is made up of 15 amino acids. CDR3 DNA sequence: TGTGCCAGCAGCAAGGGACGGGTAAGCAATCAGCCCCAGCATTTT. It specifies CASSKGRVSNQPQHF.

The genes are TRBV27 and TRBJ1-1; 10 positions agree with TRBD1. V gave up 3 bases and J gave up 4 bases; unmatched junction bases: 14. The V gene's germline CDR1 is MNHEY and CDR2 SMNVEV (reference sequence). The CDR3 totals 18 residues. CDR3 in DNA: TGTGCCAGCAGTTTTAAGGACCTGAAGGACAGGGGGAGCACTGAAGCTTTCTTT. Amino acid sequence: CASSFKDLKDRGSTEAFF.

The gene calls are TRBV5-1 and TRBJ2-1; 7 bases agree with TRBD2. There are 16 residues in the CDR3. Germline CDR1 and CDR2: SGHRS and YFSETQ. J gave up 1 base and V 2 bases, and 6 bases lay outside the gene matches. The CDR3 nucleotides read TGCGCCAGCAGCTTCAGCGGGCGGGGGTCCTACAATGAGCAGTTCTTC. It specifies CASSFSGRGSYNEQFF.

The chain recombines TRBV9 with TRBJ2-7; TRBD2 might be the D (6 bases). CDR3 size: 13 residues. Trimming took 1 base from V and 6 from J, leaving 11 bases between them. The germline V gene encodes CDR1 SGDLS and CDR2 YYNGEE. This chain's CDR3 is CASSVRRVSEQYF. DNA for the CDR3: TGTGCCAGCAGCGTAAGGAGGGTCTCCGAGCAGTACTTC.

The rearrangement links TRBV7-2 to TRBJ1-2; 7 positions match TRBD1. J lost 6 bases, V lost 4 bases, and 2 bases had no gene match. The CDR3 is 12 amino acids. Germline loops: CDR1 SGHTA, CDR2 FQGNSA. The CDR3 DNA sequence: TGTGCCAGCAGCTCGCAGGGGGATGGCTACACCTTC. Encoded protein: CASSSQGDGYTF. The full variable domain, with the rest looked up from reference TRBV7-2 and TRBJ1-2, is GAGVSQSPSNKVTEKGKDVELRCDPISGHTALYWYRQSLGQGLEFLIYFQGNSAPDKSGLPSDRFSAERTGGSVSTLTIQRTQQEDSAVYLCASSSQGDGYTFGSGTRLTVV.

This chain links TRBV5-1 with TRBJ2-7; tentatively, D is TRBD1 (6 bases). In germline, CDR1 is SGHRS, CDR2 YFSETQ. The CDR3 extends over 16 amino acids. V lost 0 bases and J 3 bases, leaving 16 bases between the germline ends. The chain's CDR3 is CASSLAGTLINYEQYF. CDR3 DNA: TGCGCCAGCAGCTTGGCCGGGACATTAATAAACTACGAGCAGTACTTC.

In the case of this clone: Other DNA sequences in the sample encode the same CDR3. J is TRBJ1-2 and V is TRBV7-2; D unresolved. Trimming pared 3 bases from V and 5 bases from J, leaving 7 bases between. The CDR3 contains 12 residues. Germline CDR1 reads SGHTA; CDR2 reads FQGNSA. CDR3 coding DNA: TGTGCCAGCAGCTTTAGTAGTTATGGCTACACCTTC. Its protein is CASSFSSYGYTF.

The chain combines TRBV6-5 with TRBJ2-7, with 8 nucleotides matching TRBD2. The germline gives CDR1 MNHEY, CDR2 SVGAGI. The ends lost 6 bases at V and 0 bases at J; junction bases unmatched: 7. This CDR3 spans 15 amino acids. In DNA, the CDR3 is TGTGCCAGCAGAGTCTTGAGCGGGAGCTCCTACGAGCAGTACTTC. It codes for CASRVLSGSSYEQYF.

For this clone: The same CDR3 can be traced to other DNA sequences in this sample. V usage is TRBV2 and J usage is TRBJ1-5; TRBD1 agrees at 7 bases. This CDR3 is built from 14 residues. V lost 3 bases and J lost 4; bases outside the gene matches: 3. Germline CDR1 SNHLY, CDR2 FYNNEI. The CDR3 protein is CASSDWDRNQPQHF. The CDR3, as DNA: TGTGCCAGCAGTGATTGGGACAGAAATCAGCCCCAGCATTTT.

The chain recombines TRBV28 with TRBJ2-2; TRBD2 might be the D (5 bases). The length of the CDR3 is 16 residues. Germline V gene data show CDR1 as MDHEN and CDR2 as SYDVKM. V lost 2 bases, J lost 4 bases, and 14 bases lay in between. The CDR3 DNA reads as TGTGCCAGCAGTTTAGTCACAAATCGGGGCACCGGGGAGCTGTTTTTT. It specifies CASSLVTNRGTGELFF.

The chain combines TRBV12-2 with TRBJ2-7; TRBD1 is the table's D call, not checked against the DNA. TRBV12-2 is deemed a pseudogene. This CDR3 is built from 14 residues. CDR3 sequence (DNA): TGTGCAAGTCGCTTCCCGGACAGAACCTACGAGCAGTACTTC. It is translated as CASRFPDRTYEQYF.

In its sample, this clone was seen once. The chain has TRBV9 and TRBJ2-5; D tentatively reads TRBD1 or TRBD2 (5 bases each). The ends were cut back, 4 bases at V and 0 bases at J, with 7 bases in the middle. The CDR3 totals 13 residues. The germline CDR1 and CDR2 sequences are SGDLS and YYNGEE. DNA of the CDR3: TGTGCCAGCAGCATGGGACACCAAGAGACCCAGTACTTC. Encoded protein: CASSMGHQETQYF.

Turning to this clone: Other DNA sequences from this sample encode an identical CDR3 as well. This CDR3 is CASSLGLASTDTQYF. The CDR3 DNA follows: TGTGCCAGCAGCTTAGGGCTAGCAAGCACAGATACGCAGTATTTT. The V and J genes are TRBV7-9 and TRBJ2-3, with D perhaps TRBD2 (5 bases). This CDR3 contains 15 residues. Trimming removed 1 base at V and 0 bases at J, with 8 bases between. Germline V lookup: CDR1 SEHNR, CDR2 FQNEAQ (reference sequence). Together with reference TRBV7-9 and TRBJ2-3, the CDR3 gives the full variable domain: DTGVSQNPRHKITKRGQNVTFRCDPISEHNRLYWYRQTLGQGPEFLTYFQNEAQLEKSRLLSDRFSAERPKGSFSTLEIQRTEQGDSAMYLCASSLGLASTDTQYFGPGTRLTVL.

The CDR3 DNA reads TGTGCCAGCAGCCACAGGGCCGGGGAAAACATTCAGTACTTC. It specifies CASSHRAGENIQYF. This chain joins TRBV7-2 and TRBJ2-4, with TRBD1 as a possible D gene (6 bases). Trimming removed 5 bases from V and 5 bases from J, with 13 bases in between. The CDR3 contains 14 residues. Germline V lookup: CDR1 SGHTA, CDR2 FQGNSA. Full variable domain (outside the CDR3, taken from reference TRBV7-2 and TRBJ2-4): GAGVSQSPSNKVTEKGKDVELRCDPISGHTALYWYRQSLGQGLEFLIYFQGNSAPDKSGLPSDRFSAERTGGSVSTLTIQRTQQEDSAVYLCASSHRAGENIQYFGAGTRLSVL.

This rearrangement joins TRBV29-1 to TRBJ2-5, with D perhaps matching TRBD2 (6 bases). CDR1 is SQVTM and CDR2 is ANQGSEA in the germline V gene. The CDR3 totals 12 residues. Trimming took 7 bases from V and 5 from J, leaving 14 bases between them. The CDR3 nucleotides are TGCAGCGCCGGAGGGGAGCTGGAGACCCAGTACTTC. Protein product: CSAGGELETQYF.

The V gene is TRBV28, the J gene TRBJ1-1, with D possibly TRBD1 on 6 matching bases. V dropped 2 bases and J dropped 5 bases, with 15 bases sitting between them. Germline CDR1 reads MDHEN; CDR2 reads SYDVKM. This CDR3 spans 15 amino acids. CDR3 sequence: CASSLMARQGTEAFF. DNA for the CDR3: TGTGCCAGCAGTTTAATGGCCAGGCAGGGGACTGAAGCTTTCTTT.

The chain uses TRBV10-1 and TRBJ2-5; no firm D call. V was cut by 0 bases and J by 2 bases, with 13 bases left in between. CDR3 length: 16 amino acids. Germline values: CDR1 WNHNN, CDR2 SYGVQD (reference sequence). The DNA for the CDR3 is TGCGCCAGCAGTGAGTCGATAAGTCCTGGACAAGAGACCCAGTACTTC. Protein product: CASSESISPGQETQYF.

In regard to this clone: Additional DNA sequences in this sample encode the identical CDR3. The CDR3, as DNA: TGCGCCAGCAGCTTGGGGGCAACTGAAGCTTTCTTT. This translates into CASSLGATEAFF. This chain links TRBV5-1 with TRBJ1-1, with D unclear. Germline values: CDR1 SGHRS, CDR2 YFSETQ. V lost 0 bases, J lost 5 bases, and 5 bases lay in between. CDR3 size: 12 residues.

The rearrangement joins TRBV5-4 to TRBJ2-7, with D tentatively TRBD1 (6 bases). Trimming removed 4 bases at V and 3 bases at J, with 23 bases between. This CDR3 contains 17 residues. Looked up from germline, CDR1 is SGHNT and CDR2 is YYREEE (reference sequence). The CDR3: CASSTLQDRLFLYEQYF. CDR3 coding DNA: TGTGCCAGCAGCACACTCCAAGACAGGTTGTTTCTCTACGAGCAGTACTTC.